This section outlines one TCR beta chain sequence together with its context. This entry is derived from a study of blood T cell repertoires in COVID-19. Across the whole study: PBMCs, B-cell-depleted T cells, or T cells were the source of the cDNA or gDNA that made up the material.

In the authors' workflow: The assay estimated nucleated cells by amplifying reference gene primers. The table came from immunoSEQ multiplex PCR; TCRdb's copy has only in-frame clones and leaves some out. V, J and clone size were drawn from that table, and D and trimming were deduced from the DNA. This table has approximately 250,000 clones, 80% to 90% appearing once. Those enrolled, adults aged 18 to 89 years, came from about two dozen US areas. Cohorts were determined from participant-reported clinical history. The CDR3 contains 15 residues. The V gene's germline CDR1 is SGHKS and CDR2 YYEKEE (reference sequence). The V end lost 2 bases, the J end lost 3 bases, and 15 bases lay between the germline ends.

The V call is TRBV5-5, the J call TRBJ2-7; perhaps TRBD1 as D (6 bases). This clonotype was sampled from a middle-aged woman who had been exposed to COVID-19. The sequenced sample consisted of PBMCs or T cells enriched from blood (not recorded which). DNA for the CDR3: TGTGCCAGCAGCTTTTTCTCCGCAGGGGTCTACGAGCAGTACTTC. Translated: CASSFFSAGVYEQYF.